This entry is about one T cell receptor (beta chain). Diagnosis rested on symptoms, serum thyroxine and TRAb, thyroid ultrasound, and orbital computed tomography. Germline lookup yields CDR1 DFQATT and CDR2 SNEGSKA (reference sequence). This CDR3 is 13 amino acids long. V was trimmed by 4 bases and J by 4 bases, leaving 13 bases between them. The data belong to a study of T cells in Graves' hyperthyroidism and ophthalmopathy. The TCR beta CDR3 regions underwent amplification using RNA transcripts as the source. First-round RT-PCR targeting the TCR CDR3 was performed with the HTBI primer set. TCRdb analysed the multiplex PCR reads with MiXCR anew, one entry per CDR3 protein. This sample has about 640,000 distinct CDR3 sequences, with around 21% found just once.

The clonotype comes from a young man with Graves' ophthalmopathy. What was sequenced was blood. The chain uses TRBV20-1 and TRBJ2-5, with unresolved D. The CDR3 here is CSAIDWVAETQYF. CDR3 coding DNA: TGCAGTGCTATAGATTGGGTCGCAGAGACCCAGTACTTC.